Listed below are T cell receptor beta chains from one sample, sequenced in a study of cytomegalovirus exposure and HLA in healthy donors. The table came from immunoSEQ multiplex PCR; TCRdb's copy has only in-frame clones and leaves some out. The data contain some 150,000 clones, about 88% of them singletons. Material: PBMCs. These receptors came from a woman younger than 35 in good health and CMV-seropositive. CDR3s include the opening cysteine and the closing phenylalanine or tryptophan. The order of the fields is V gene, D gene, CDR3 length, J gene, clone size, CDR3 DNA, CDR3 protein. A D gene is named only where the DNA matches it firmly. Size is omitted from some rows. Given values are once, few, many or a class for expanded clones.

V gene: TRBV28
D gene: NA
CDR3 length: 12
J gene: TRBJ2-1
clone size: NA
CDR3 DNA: TGTGCCAGCAGTTTAGGGACAATTGAGCAGTTCTTC
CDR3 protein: CASSLGTIEQFF

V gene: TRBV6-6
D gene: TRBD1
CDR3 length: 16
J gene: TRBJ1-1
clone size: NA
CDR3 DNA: TGTGCCAGCAGAACCCACCGACAGGGTCCTAACACTGAAGCTTTCTTT
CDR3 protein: CASRTHRQGPNTEAFF

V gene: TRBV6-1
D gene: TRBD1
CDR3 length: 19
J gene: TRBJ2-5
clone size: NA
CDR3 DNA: TGTGCCAGCAGTGAAGCTTTGTGGGGACAGGGTACCCTCCAAGAGACCCAGTACTTC
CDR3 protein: CASSEALWGQGTLQETQYF

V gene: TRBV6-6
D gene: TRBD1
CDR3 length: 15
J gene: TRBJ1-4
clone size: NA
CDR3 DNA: TGTGCCAGCAGCTTAACCAGGGGGCTCTATGAAAAACTGTTTTTT
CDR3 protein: CASSLTRGLYEKLFF

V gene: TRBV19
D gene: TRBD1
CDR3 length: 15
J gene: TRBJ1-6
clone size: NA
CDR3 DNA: TGTGCCAGTAGTATACAGGGGGCGCAAAATTCACCCCTCCACTTT
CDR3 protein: CASSIQGAQNSPLHF

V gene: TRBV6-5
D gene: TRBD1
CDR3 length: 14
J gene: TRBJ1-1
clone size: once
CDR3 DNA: TGTGCCAGCAGCGACAGGGACCGGAACACTGAAGCTTTCTTT
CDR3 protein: CASSDRDRNTEAFF

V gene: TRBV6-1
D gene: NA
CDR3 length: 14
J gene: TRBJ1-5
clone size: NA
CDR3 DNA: TGTGCCAGCAGTGAGAGGCGGGGAACCCAGCCCCAGCATTTT
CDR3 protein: CASSERRGTQPQHF

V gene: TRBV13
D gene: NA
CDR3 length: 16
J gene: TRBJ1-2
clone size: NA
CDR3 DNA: TGTGCCAGCAGCCGCTTATGGGACTTGCCGAACTATGGCTACACCTTC
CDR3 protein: CASSRLWDLPNYGYTF

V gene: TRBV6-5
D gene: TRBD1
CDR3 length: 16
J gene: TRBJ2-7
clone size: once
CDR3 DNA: TGTGCCAGCAGTTACTCGTGGACAGGGGGCGGCTACGAGCAGTACTTC
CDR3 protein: CASSYSWTGGGYEQYF

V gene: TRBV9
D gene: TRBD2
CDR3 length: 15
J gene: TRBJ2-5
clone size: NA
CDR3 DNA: TGTGCCAGCAGCGTAGCGGGGGGTTTGGAAGAGACCCAGTACTTC
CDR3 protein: CASSVAGGLEETQYF

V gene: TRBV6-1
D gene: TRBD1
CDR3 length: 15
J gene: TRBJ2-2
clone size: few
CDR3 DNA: TGTGCCAGCCATGGGACAGGGGGCTCGGGCGGGGAGCTGTTTTTT
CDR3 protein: CASHGTGGSGGELFF

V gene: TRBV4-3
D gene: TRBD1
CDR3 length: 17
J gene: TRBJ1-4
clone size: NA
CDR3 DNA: TGCGCCAGCAGCCAAGATTGGGTGGACAGGGGAAACGAAAAACTGTTTTTT
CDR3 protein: CASSQDWVDRGNEKLFF

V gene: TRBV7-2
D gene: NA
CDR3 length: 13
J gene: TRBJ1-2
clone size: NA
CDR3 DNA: TGTGCCAGCAGTTCGACAGGTTACTATGGCTACACCTTC
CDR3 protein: CASSSTGYYGYTF

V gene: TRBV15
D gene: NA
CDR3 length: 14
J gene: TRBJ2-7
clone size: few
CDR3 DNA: TGTGCCACCAGCAGAGAGGCAGGCTCCTACGAGCAGTACTTC
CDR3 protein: CATSREAGSYEQYF

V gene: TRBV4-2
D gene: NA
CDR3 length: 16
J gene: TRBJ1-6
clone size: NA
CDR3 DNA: TGTGCCAGCAGCCAAGAACTTTGGACAGCCAATTCACCCCTCCACTTT
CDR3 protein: CASSQELWTANSPLHF

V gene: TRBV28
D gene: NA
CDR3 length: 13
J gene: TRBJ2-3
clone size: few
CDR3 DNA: TGTGCCAGCACTCCCGGAGGCATAGATACGCAGTATTTT
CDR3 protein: CASTPGGIDTQYF

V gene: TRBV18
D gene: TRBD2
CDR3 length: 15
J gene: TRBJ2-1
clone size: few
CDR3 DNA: TGTGCCAGCTCATCCGGACTAGCGGGGGGGCAGCCGCAGTTCTTC
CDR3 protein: CASSSGLAGGQPQFF

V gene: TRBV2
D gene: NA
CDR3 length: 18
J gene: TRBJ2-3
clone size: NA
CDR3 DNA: TGTGCCAGCAGACCTCTGGTAGCGGACCAAAAGAGCACAGATACGCAGTATTTT
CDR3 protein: CASRPLVADQKSTDTQYF

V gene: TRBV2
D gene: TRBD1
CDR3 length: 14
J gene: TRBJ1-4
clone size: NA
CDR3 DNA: TGTGCCAGCAGTGATAGGACAGGGGTGGAAAAACTGTTTTTT
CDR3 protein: CASSDRTGVEKLFF

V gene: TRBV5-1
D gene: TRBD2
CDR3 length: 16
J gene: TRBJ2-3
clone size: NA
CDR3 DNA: TGCGCCAGCAGCTTGGGGCTAGCGGGGTCAACAGATACGCAGTATTTT
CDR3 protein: CASSLGLAGSTDTQYF

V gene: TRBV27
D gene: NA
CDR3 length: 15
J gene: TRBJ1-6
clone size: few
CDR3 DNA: TGTGCCAGCAGGCAAGGTGGGGGAGGATATTCACCCCTCCACTTT
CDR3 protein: CASRQGGGGYSPLHF

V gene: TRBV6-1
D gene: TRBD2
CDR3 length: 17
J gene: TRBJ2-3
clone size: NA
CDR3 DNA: TGTGCCAGCAGTGAAATGGTTGCGGGGGGGCTCACAGATACGCAGTATTTT
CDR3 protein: CASSEMVAGGLTDTQYF

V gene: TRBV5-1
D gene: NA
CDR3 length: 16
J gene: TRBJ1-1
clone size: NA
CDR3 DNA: TGCGCCAGCAGCTTGGTAACGGGGGGTTACCCCACTGAAGCTTTCTTT
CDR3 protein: CASSLVTGGYPTEAFF

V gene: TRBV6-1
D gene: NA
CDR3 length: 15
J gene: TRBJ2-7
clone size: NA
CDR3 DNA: TGTGCCAGCCCGACAGGTTGGGCCCCCGGCTACGAGCAGTACTTC
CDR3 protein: CASPTGWAPGYEQYF

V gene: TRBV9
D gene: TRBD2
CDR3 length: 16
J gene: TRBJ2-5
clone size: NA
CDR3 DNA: TGTGCCAGCAGCGTAGGGAGTAGCGGGGGTCAAAAGACCCAGTACTTC
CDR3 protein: CASSVGSSGGQKTQYF

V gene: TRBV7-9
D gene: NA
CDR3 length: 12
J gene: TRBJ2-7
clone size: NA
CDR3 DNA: TGTGCCAGCAGCCTTCCCCCCTACGAGCAGTACTTC
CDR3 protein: CASSLPPYEQYF

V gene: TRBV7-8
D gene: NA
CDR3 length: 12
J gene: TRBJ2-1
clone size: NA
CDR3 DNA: TGTGCCAGCAGCTCTAGGGCGGGAGAGCAGTTCTTC
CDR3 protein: CASSSRAGEQFF

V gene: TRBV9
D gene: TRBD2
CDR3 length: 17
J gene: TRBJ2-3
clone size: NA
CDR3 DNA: TGTGCCAGCAGCCCTGACTCTAGCGGGGGGGCCGCAGATACGCAGTATTTT
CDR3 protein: CASSPDSSGGAADTQYF

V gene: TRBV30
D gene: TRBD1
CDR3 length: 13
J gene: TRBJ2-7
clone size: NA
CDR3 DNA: TGTGCCTGGAGTAGGGACAGGGAGGTCGAGCAGTACTTC
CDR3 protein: CAWSRDREVEQYF

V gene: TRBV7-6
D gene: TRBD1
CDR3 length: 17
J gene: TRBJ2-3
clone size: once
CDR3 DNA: TGTGCCAGCAGCTATCCCCAGGGGGTCGAGGGCACAGATACGCAGTATTTT
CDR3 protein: CASSYPQGVEGTDTQYF

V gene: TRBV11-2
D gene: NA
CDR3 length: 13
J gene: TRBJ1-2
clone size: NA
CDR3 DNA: TGTGCCAGCAGCTTAGACACTAACTATGGCTACACCTTC
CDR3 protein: CASSLDTNYGYTF

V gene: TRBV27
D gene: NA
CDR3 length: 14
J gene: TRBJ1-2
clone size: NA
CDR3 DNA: TGTGCCAGCAGTTTTCGCGGAGGAAACTATGGCTACACCTTC
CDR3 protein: CASSFRGGNYGYTF

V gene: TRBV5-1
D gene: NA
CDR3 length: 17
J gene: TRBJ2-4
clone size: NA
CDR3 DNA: TGCGCCAGCAGCTTATGGGCATCAGGCGGGGCCAAAAACATTCAGTACTTC
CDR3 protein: CASSLWASGGAKNIQYF

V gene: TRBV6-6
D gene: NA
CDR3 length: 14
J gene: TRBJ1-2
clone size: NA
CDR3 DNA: TGTGCCAGCCGTCGTTCACGGGGGAACTATGGCTACACCTTC
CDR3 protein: CASRRSRGNYGYTF

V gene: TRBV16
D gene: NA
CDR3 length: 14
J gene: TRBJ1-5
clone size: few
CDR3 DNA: TGTGCCAGCAGCCAACGAGCAGGGGCCACAGACGGCGTTTTT
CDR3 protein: CASSQRAGATDGVF

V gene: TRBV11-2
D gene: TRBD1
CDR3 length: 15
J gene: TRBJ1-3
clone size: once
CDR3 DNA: TGTGCCAGCAGCCCAGGAAGGGGGCCTGGAAACACCATATATTTT
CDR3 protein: CASSPGRGPGNTIYF

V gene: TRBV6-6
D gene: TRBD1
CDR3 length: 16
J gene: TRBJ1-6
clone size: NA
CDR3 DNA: TGTGCCAGCAGTTACGGAACCGGACAGGGCACTTCACCCCTCCACTTT
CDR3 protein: CASSYGTGQGTSPLHF

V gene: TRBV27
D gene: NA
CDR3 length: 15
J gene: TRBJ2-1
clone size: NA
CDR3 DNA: TGTGCCAGCAGTTATCGCGGAGGGACCTACAATGAGCAGTTCTTC
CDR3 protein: CASSYRGGTYNEQFF

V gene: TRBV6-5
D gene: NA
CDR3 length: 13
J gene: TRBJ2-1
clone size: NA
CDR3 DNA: TGTGCCAGCGGGCCCTCCAAGTACAATGAGCAGTTCTTC
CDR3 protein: CASGPSKYNEQFF

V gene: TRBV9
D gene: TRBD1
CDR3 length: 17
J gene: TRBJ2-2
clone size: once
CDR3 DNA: TGTGCCAGCAGCTATCGAACTACAGGGGAGTACACCGGGGAGCTGTTTTTT
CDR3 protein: CASSYRTTGEYTGELFF

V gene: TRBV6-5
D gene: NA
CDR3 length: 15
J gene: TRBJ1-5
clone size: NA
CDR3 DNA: TGTGCCAGCAGTTACCGGGCGGAGGGCAATCAGCCCCAGCATTTT
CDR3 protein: CASSYRAEGNQPQHF

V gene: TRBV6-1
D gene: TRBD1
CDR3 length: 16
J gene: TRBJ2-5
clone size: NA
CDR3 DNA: TGTGCCAGCAGTGATCTTTGGGACAGGGCAGGAGAGACCCAGTACTTC
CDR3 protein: CASSDLWDRAGETQYF

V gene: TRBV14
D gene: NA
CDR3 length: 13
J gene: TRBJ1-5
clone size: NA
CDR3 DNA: TGTGCCAGCAGCCAAAACAGTCATCAGCCCCAGCATTTT
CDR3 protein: CASSQNSHQPQHF

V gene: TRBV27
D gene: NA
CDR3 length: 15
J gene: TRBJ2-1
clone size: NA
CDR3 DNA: TGTGCCAGCAGTTTATCTCCAGGGGTGGTCAATGAGCAGTTCTTC
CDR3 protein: CASSLSPGVVNEQFF

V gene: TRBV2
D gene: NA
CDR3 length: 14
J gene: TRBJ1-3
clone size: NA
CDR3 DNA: TGTGCCAGCAGAGGAGGGACGGCTGGAAACACCATATATTTT
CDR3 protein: CASRGGTAGNTIYF

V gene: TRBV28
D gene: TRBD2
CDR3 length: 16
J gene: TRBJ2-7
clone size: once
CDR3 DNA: TGTGCCAGCAGTCGACAGGGACTAGCGGCCTCCTACGAGCAGTACTTC
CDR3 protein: CASSRQGLAASYEQYF

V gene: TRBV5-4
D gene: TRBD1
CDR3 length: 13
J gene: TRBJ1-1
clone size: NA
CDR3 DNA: TGTGCCAGCAGCTTGGGACAGGGGTCTGAAGCTTTCTTT
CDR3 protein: CASSLGQGSEAFF

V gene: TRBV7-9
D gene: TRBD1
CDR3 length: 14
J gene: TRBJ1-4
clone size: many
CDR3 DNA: TGTGCCAGCAGCCTCGGACAGGTGGGAGAAAAACTGTTTTTT
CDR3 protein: CASSLGQVGEKLFF

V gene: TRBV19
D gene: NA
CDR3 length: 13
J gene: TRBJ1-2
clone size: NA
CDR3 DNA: TGTGCCAGTAGACCAGGGCCAGACTATGGCTACACCTTC
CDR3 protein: CASRPGPDYGYTF

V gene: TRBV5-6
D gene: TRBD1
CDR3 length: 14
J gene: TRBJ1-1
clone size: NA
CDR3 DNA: TGTGCCAGCAGCTTGGTCAGGGGGAAGGGTGAAGCTTTCTTT
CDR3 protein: CASSLVRGKGEAFF

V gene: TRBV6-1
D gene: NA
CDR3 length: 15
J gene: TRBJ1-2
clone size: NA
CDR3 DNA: TGTGCCAGCAGTGAGGCCAGGGGTGGGAACTATGGCTACACCTTC
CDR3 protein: CASSEARGGNYGYTF

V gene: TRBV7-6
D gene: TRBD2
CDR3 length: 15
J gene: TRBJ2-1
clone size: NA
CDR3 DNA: TGTGCCAGCAGCGTACTAGCGGGCTCCTACAATGAGCAGTTCTTC
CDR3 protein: CASSVLAGSYNEQFF